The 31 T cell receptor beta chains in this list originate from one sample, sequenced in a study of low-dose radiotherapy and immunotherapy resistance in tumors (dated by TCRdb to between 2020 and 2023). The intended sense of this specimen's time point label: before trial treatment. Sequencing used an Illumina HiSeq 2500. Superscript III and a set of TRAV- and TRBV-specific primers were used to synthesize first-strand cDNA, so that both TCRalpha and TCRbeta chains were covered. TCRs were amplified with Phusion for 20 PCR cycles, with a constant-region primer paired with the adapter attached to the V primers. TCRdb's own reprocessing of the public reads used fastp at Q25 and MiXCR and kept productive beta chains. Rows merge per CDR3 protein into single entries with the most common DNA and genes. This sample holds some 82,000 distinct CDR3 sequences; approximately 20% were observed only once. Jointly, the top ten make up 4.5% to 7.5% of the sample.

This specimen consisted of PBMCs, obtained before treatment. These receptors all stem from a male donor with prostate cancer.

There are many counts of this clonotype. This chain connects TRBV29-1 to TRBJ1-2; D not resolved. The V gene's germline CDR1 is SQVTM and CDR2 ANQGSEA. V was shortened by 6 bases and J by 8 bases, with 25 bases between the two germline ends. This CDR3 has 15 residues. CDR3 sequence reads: CSVDDANQEGWGYTF. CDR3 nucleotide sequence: TGCAGCGTAGACGACGCGAACCAGGAAGGGTGGGGCTACACCTTC.

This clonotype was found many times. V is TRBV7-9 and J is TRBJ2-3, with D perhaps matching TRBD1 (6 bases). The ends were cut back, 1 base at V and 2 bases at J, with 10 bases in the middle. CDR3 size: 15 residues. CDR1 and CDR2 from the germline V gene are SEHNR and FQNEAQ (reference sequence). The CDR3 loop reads CASSLVGANTDTQYF. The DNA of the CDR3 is TGTGCCAGCAGCTTAGTGGGGGCTAACACAGATACGCAGTATTTT.

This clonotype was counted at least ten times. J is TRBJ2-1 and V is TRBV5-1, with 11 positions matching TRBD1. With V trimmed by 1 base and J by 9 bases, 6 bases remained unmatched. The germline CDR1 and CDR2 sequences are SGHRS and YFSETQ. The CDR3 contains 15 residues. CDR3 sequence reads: CASSLMGQGVSEQFF. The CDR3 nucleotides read TGCGCCAGCAGCTTGATGGGACAGGGGGTATCTGAGCAGTTCTTC.

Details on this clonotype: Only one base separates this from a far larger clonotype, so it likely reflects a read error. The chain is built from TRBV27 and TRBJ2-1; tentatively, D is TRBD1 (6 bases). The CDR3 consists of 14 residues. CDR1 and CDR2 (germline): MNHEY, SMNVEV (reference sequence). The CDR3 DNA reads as TGTGCCACCAGTCCTGGGACAACCCGTGGTAAGCAGTTCTTC. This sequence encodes CATSPGTTRGKQFF.

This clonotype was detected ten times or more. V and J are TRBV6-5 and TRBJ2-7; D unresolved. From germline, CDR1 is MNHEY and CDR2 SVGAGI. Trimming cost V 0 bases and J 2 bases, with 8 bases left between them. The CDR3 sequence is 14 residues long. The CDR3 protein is CASSYSRIPYEQYF. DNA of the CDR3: TGTGCCAGCAGTTACTCGCGAATCCCCTACGAGCAGTACTTC.

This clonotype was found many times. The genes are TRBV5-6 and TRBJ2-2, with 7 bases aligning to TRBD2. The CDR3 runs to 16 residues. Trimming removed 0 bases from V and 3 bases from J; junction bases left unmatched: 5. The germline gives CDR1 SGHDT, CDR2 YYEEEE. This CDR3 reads CASSLGLGGDTGELFF. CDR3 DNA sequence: TGTGCCAGCAGCTTGGGACTGGGGGGGGACACCGGGGAGCTGTTTTTT.

The CDR3 nucleotides are TGCGCCAGCAAAGAAGGGCTGGGTACAGTCGAGACCCAGTACTTC. Protein product: CASKEGLGTVETQYF. V is TRBV5-1 and J is TRBJ2-5; D not resolved. The CDR3 consists of 15 residues. Trimming removed 6 bases at V and 5 bases at J, with 20 bases between. Germline values: CDR1 SGHRS, CDR2 YFSETQ.

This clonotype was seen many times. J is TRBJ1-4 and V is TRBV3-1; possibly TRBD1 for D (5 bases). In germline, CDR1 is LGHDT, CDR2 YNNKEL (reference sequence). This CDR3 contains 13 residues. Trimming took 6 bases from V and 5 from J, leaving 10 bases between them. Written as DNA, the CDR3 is TGTGCCAGCAGAAGCGGGGGGAATGAAAAACTGTTTTTT. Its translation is CASRSGGNEKLFF.

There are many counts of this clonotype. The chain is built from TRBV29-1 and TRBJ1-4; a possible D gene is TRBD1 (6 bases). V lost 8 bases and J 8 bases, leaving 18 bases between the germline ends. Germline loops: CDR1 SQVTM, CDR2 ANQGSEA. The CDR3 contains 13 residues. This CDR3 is CSIRPTGGEKLFF. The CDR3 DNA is TGCAGCATCCGACCGACAGGTGGCGAAAAACTGTTTTTT. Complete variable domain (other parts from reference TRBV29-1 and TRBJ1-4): SAVISQKPSRDICQRGTSLTIQCQVDSQVTMMFWYRQQPGQSLTLIATANQGSEATYESGFVIDKFPISRPNLTFSTLTVSNMSPEDSSIYLCSIRPTGGEKLFFGSGTQLSVL.

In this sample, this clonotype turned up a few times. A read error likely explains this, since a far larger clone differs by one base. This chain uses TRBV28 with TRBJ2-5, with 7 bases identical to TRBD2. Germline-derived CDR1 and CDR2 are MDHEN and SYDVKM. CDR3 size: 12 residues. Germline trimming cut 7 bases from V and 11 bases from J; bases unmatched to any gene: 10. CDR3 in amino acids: CASITSGGEQYF. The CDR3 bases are TGTGCCAGCATCACATCGGGGGGAGAGCAGTACTTC.

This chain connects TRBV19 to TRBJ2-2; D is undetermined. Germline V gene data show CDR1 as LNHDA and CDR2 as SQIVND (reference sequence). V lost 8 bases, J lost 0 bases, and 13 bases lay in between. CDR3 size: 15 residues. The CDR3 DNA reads TGTGCCAGTTCACTACCCCTTGCGAACACCGGGGAGCTGTTTTTT. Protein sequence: CASSLPLANTGELFF. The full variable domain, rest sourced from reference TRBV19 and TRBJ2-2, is DGGITQSPKYLFRKEGQNVTLSCEQNLNHDAMYWYRQDPGQGLRLIYYSQIVNDFQKGDIAEGYSVSREKKESFPLTVTSAQKNPTAFYLCASSLPLANTGELFFGEGSRLTVL.

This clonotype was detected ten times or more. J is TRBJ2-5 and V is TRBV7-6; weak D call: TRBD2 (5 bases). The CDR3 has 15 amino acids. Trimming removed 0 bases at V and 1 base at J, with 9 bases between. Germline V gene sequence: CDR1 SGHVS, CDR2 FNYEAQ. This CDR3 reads CASSLAGSVQETQYF. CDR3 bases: TGTGCCAGCAGCTTAGCGGGGAGCGTCCAAGAGACCCAGTACTTC.

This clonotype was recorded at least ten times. The CDR3 DNA sequence: TGTGCCAGCAGCTTATCATCGGGGTCCCAAGAGACCCAGTACTTC. Amino acids: CASSLSSGSQETQYF. The gene calls are TRBV11-1 and TRBJ2-5; D possibly corresponds to TRBD2 (5 bases). V was clipped by 2 bases and J by 1 base, with 11 bases between them. Germline assignment: CDR1 SGHAT and CDR2 FQDESV (reference sequence). The CDR3 is made up of 15 amino acids.

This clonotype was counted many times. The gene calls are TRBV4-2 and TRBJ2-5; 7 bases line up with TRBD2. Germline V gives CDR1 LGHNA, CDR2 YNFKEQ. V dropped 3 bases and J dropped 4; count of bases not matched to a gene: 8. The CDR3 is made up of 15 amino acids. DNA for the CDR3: TGTGCCAGCAGCCAGCAAAACGGGGGGTCAGAGACCCAGTACTTC. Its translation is CASSQQNGGSETQYF.

The CDR3 nucleotides are TGCGCCAGCAGAACTAGCGGGGGAAGCACAGATACGCAGTATTTT. This gives the protein CASRTSGGSTDTQYF. The J gene is TRBJ2-3, the V gene TRBV5-1, with 11 bases matching TRBD2. The CDR3 is 15 amino acids. The ends lost 5 bases at V and 0 bases at J; junction bases unmatched: 2. Germline values: CDR1 SGHRS, CDR2 YFSETQ.

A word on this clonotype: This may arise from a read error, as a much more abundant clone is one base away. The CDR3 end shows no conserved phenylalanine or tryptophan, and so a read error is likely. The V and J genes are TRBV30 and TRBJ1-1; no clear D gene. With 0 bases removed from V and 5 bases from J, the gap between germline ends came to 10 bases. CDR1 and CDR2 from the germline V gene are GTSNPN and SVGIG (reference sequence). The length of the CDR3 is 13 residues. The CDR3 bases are TGTGCCTGGAGTGTACGGGGTATAACTGAAGCTTTCTCT. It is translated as CAWSVRGITEAFS.

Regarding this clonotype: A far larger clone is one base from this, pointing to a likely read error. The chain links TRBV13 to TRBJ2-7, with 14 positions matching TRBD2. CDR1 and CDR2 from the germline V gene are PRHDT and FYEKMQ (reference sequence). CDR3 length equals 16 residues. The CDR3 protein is CTSSRPGLAGEYEQYF. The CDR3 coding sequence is TGTACCAGCAGCAGACCGGGACTAGCGGGAGAGTACGAGCAGTACTTC.

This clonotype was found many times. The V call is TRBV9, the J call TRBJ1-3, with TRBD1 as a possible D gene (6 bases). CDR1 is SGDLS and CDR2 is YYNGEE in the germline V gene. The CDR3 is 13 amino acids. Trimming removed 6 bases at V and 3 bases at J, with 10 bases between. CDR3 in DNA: TGTGCCAGCACCAGGGGTTTTGGAAACACCATATATTTT. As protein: CASTRGFGNTIYF. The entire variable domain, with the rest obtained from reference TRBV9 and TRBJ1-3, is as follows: DSGVTQTPKHLITATGQRVTLRCSPRSGDLSVYWYQQSLDQGLQFLIQYYNGEERAKGNILERFSAQQFPDLHSELNLSSLELGDSALYFCASTRGFGNTIYFGEGSWLTVV.

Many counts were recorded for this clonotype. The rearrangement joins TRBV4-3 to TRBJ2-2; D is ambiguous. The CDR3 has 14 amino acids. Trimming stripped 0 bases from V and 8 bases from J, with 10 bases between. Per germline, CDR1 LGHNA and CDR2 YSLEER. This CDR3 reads CASSQDPWTGELFF. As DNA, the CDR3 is TGCGCCAGCAGCCAAGACCCATGGACGGGGGAGCTGTTTTTT.

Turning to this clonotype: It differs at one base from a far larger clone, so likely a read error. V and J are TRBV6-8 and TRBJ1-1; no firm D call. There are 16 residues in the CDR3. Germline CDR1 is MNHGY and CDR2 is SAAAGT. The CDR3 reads CASRRGLELSNTGAFF. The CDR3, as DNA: TGTGCCAGCAGGAGAGGGCTTGAACTTTCGAACACTGGAGCTTTCTTT.

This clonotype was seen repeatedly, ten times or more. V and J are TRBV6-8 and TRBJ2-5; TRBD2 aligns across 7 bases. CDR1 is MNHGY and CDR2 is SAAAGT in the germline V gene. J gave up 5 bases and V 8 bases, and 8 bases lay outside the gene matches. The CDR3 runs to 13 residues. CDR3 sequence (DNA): TGTGCCAGCGGGACGGGAGGCGATGAGACCCAGTACTTC. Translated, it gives CASGTGGDETQYF.

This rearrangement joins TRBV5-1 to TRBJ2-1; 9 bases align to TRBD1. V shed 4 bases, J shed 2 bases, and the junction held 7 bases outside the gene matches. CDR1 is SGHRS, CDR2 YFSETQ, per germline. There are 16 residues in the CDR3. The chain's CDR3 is CASSTGQGYPYNEQFF. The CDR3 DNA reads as TGCGCCAGCAGCACAGGACAGGGGTACCCCTACAATGAGCAGTTCTTC.

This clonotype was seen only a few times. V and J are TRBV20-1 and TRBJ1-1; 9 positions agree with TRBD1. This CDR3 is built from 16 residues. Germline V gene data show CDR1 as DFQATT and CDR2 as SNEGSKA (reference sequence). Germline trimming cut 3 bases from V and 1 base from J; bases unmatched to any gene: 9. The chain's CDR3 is CSASFRGQGRNTEAFF. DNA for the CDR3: TGCAGTGCTAGTTTCAGGGGACAGGGTAGGAACACTGAAGCTTTCTTT.

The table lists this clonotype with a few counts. CDR3 bases: TGTGCCAGCACAAACCCCACCGGGGAGCTGTTTTTT. Translating gives CASTNPTGELFF. The chain is built from TRBV7-2 and TRBJ2-2; D ambiguous. V shed 7 bases and J shed 4 bases, with 7 bases lying between them. CDR1 and CDR2 (germline): SGHTA, FQGNSA. This CDR3 has 12 amino acids.

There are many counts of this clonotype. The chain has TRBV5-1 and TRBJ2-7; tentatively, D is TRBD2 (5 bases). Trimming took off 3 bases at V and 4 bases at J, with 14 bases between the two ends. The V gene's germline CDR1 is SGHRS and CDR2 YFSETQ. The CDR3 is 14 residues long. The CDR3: CASSSDEGPYEQYF. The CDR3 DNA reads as TGCGCCAGCAGCTCGGATGAGGGCCCTTACGAGCAGTACTTC.

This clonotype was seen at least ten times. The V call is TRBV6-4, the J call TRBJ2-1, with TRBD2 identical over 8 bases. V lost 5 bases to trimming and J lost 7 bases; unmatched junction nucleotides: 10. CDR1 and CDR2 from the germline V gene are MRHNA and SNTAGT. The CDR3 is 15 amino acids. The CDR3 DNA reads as TGTGCCAGCAGTCTTGACAGGACTAGCTTTAATGAGCAGTTCTTC. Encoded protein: CASSLDRTSFNEQFF.

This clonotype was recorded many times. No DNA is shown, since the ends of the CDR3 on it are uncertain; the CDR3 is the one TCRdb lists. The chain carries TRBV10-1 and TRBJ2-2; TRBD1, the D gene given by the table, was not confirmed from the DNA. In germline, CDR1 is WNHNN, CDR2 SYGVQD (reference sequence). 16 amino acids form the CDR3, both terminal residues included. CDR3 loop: CASPPRRGDSGWSCFF.

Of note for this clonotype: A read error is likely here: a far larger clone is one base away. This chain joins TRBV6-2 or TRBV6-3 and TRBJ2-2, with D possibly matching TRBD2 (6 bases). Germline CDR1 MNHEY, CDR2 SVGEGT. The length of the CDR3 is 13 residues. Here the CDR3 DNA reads TGTGCCAGCAGTTCCCCCGGTTCCGGGGAGGTGTTTTTT. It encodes CASSSPGSGEVFF.

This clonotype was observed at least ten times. Here the CDR3 reads CASSIDRASQIEQFF. CDR3 bases: TGTGCCAGTAGTATAGATCGGGCTAGCCAGATAGAGCAGTTCTTC. J is TRBJ2-1 and V is TRBV19, with D possibly matching TRBD2 (5 bases). Germline CDR1 reads LNHDA; CDR2 reads SQIVND (reference sequence). The CDR3 has 15 residues. V lost 0 bases, J lost 10 bases, and 16 bases lay in between.

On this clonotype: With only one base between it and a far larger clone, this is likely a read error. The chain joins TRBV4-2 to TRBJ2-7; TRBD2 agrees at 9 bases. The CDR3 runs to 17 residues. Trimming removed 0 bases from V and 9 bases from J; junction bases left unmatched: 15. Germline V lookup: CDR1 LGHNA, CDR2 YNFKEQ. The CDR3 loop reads CASSQDRREGLSLRQYF. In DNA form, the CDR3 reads TGTGCCAGCAGCCAAGATCGGCGGGAGGGCCTCTCCCTACGGCAGTACTTC.

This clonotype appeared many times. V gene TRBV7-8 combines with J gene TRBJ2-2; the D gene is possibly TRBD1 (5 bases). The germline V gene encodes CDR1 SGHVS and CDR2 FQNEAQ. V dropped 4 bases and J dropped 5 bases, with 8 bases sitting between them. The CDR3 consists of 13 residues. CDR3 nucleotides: TGTGCCAGCAGCTCCCAGGGTACCGGGGAGCTGTTTTTT. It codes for CASSSQGTGELFF.